This TCR beta chain was found in a study of T cells in Graves' hyperthyroidism and ophthalmopathy. Among ophthalmopathy patients, the Clinical Activity Score reached at least 3, the NOSPECS grade reached at least 4, and duration remained under 3 months. This clonotype was recorded at least ten times. Its specificity is not known. Trimming took 2 bases from V and 0 from J; bases not matched to a gene: 5. This CDR3 has 17 amino acids. Researchers took RNA transcripts and amplified the TCR beta CDR3 regions from them. During a first-round RT-PCR of the TCR CDR3, the HTBI primer set was used. TCRdb processed the multiplex PCR reads anew with MiXCR; each CDR3 protein has one entry. The sample lists roughly 550,000 distinct CDR3 sequences, about 16% occurring once. Study observations and caveats: Blood also held most thyroid clonotypes expanded beyond 0.001. The model predicted ophthalmopathy a median roughly six months before onset.

What was sequenced was blood. The sequence derives from a woman between 25 and 40 years old with Graves' ophthalmopathy. The chain is built from TRBV12-3 or TRBV12-4 and TRBJ2-5, with 11 positions matching TRBD2. CDR3 sequence (DNA): TGTGCCAGCAGTTTAAGGGCTAGCGGGAGGTACCAAGAGACCCAGTACTTC. Amino acid sequence: CASSLRASGRYQETQYF.